A selection of T cell receptor beta chains follows, all from one sample in a study of control samples from healthy donors and cancer patients. Assay: immunoSEQ multiplex PCR; the TCRdb copy retains only in-frame clones and omits some. This table holds more than 95,000 clones, roughly nine tenths found once. Sequenced input: PBMCs. The receptors stem from a woman aged 45-65 years with colorectal cancer. Both conserved end residues are part of each CDR3. Size tells how often a clone was seen (once, few, many) or the class of an expanded clone, and some rows leave it out.

len: 15
j_gene: TRBJ1-1
abundance: NA
v_gene: TRBV28
CDR3aa: CASSPRGELGTEAFF

len: 14
j_gene: TRBJ1-2
abundance: NA
v_gene: TRBV5-1
CDR3aa: CASSFGGLGYGYTF

len: 15
j_gene: TRBJ2-2
abundance: NA
v_gene: TRBV6-5
CDR3aa: CASISDVRGTGELFF

len: 15
j_gene: TRBJ2-5
abundance: NA
v_gene: TRBV28
CDR3aa: CASSFSQVFGGTQYF

len: 15
j_gene: TRBJ1-5
abundance: NA
v_gene: TRBV10-3
CDR3aa: CAISEDEDSNQPQHF

len: 14
j_gene: TRBJ2-7
abundance: NA
v_gene: TRBV2
CDR3aa: CASTIRDYSYEQYF

len: 13
j_gene: TRBJ1-1
abundance: NA
v_gene: TRBV7-3
CDR3aa: CASGSQGNTEAFF

len: 14
j_gene: TRBJ2-5
abundance: NA
v_gene: TRBV6-5
CDR3aa: CASSSRGRGETQYF

len: 13
j_gene: TRBJ1-5
abundance: NA
v_gene: TRBV5-8
CDR3aa: CASSREVDQPQHF

len: 14
j_gene: TRBJ1-1
abundance: NA
v_gene: TRBV5-6
CDR3aa: CASSPQGRDTEAFF

len: 15
j_gene: TRBJ1-5
abundance: NA
v_gene: TRBV19
CDR3aa: CASSRGTGGTQPQHF

len: 17
j_gene: TRBJ1-3
abundance: NA
v_gene: TRBV9
CDR3aa: CASSVGTGGNSGNTIYF

len: 14
j_gene: TRBJ2-3
abundance: NA
v_gene: TRBV5-1
CDR3aa: CASSLIPSTDTQYF

len: 15
j_gene: TRBJ2-5
abundance: NA
v_gene: TRBV19
CDR3aa: CASSLQGRAEETQYF

len: 12
j_gene: TRBJ1-1
abundance: NA
v_gene: TRBV19
CDR3aa: CASSRGRFEAFF

len: 14
j_gene: TRBJ2-7
abundance: NA
v_gene: TRBV19
CDR3aa: CASSIYGSAYEQYF

len: 16
j_gene: TRBJ1-1
abundance: NA
v_gene: TRBV28
CDR3aa: CASSITGGGRNTEAFF

len: 12
j_gene: TRBJ2-5
abundance: NA
v_gene: TRBV19
CDR3aa: CASSTDWETQYF

len: 16
j_gene: TRBJ1-5
abundance: NA
v_gene: TRBV27
CDR3aa: CASRGFGPPFNQPQHF

len: 16
j_gene: TRBJ1-2
abundance: NA
v_gene: TRBV27
CDR3aa: CASSLGTGDLRYGYTF

len: 13
j_gene: TRBJ1-1
abundance: NA
v_gene: TRBV12-3/TRBV12-4
CDR3aa: CASSLTANTEAFF

len: 15
j_gene: TRBJ2-5
abundance: NA
v_gene: TRBV6-5
CDR3aa: CASSYGGGVRETQYF

len: 16
j_gene: TRBJ1-3
abundance: NA
v_gene: TRBV5-1
CDR3aa: CASSFRGPDSGNTIYF

len: 15
j_gene: TRBJ2-1
abundance: NA
v_gene: TRBV11-2
CDR3aa: CASSQGLAGYNEQFF

len: 17
j_gene: TRBJ2-3
abundance: NA
v_gene: TRBV27
CDR3aa: CASSLSLGGRRADTQYF

len: 14
j_gene: TRBJ1-1
abundance: NA
v_gene: TRBV30
CDR3aa: CAWGRGLGDTEAFF

len: 14
j_gene: TRBJ1-2
abundance: NA
v_gene: TRBV2
CDR3aa: CASSIAGTDYGYTF

len: 16
j_gene: TRBJ2-3
abundance: NA
v_gene: TRBV10-3
CDR3aa: CAISESPSGLADTQYF

len: 16
j_gene: TRBJ2-5
abundance: once
v_gene: TRBV21-1
CDR3aa: CASRNRGQRNGETQYF

len: 15
j_gene: TRBJ1-5
abundance: NA
v_gene: TRBV5-5
CDR3aa: CASSFRGGGNQPQHF

len: 13
j_gene: TRBJ1-5
abundance: once
v_gene: TRBV19
CDR3aa: CASGDTSNQPQHF

len: 16
j_gene: TRBJ1-1
abundance: NA
v_gene: TRBV5-1
CDR3aa: CASTESLGGTNTEAFF

len: 16
j_gene: TRBJ2-3
abundance: NA
v_gene: TRBV5-1
CDR3aa: CASSLRTSGVTDTQYF

len: 15
j_gene: TRBJ2-1
abundance: NA
v_gene: TRBV5-1
CDR3aa: CASRPGQGAFNEQFF

len: 15
j_gene: TRBJ2-1
abundance: few
v_gene: TRBV10-1
CDR3aa: CASSEFAGPTKGQFF

len: 15
j_gene: TRBJ1-4
abundance: once
v_gene: TRBV15
CDR3aa: CATSRDRGGPGKLFF

len: 16
j_gene: TRBJ1-2
abundance: NA
v_gene: TRBV6-6
CDR3aa: CASSYKPGASDYGYTF

len: 14
j_gene: TRBJ1-1
abundance: NA
v_gene: TRBV5-6
CDR3aa: CASRWGFMNTEAFF

len: 16
j_gene: TRBJ2-3
abundance: NA
v_gene: TRBV6-5
CDR3aa: CASSYQSPAGTDTQYF

len: 18
j_gene: TRBJ1-3
abundance: NA
v_gene: TRBV2
CDR3aa: CASGTEGSHRFSGNTIYF